The T cell receptor (beta chain) under discussion was sequenced for a study of OX40 agonist ivuxolimab in advanced cancers. Background on the study: Males comprised approximately 84% of the group, whose mean age was 60 years (range 23 to 79).

This CDR3 has 14 residues. The germline V and J ends were trimmed by 2 bases and 1 base, with 8 bases remaining between them. Germline V CDR1 and CDR2: WNHNN, SYGVQD (reference sequence). With regard to this clone: Antigen: not known.

Whole-study results and caveats: Expansion of clones was among the lowest in partial responders at 0.1-3.0 mg/kg. In the 0.1 to 3.0 mg/kg range, CD4+ and CD8+ blood T cells had expanded clonally by week 6.

The method was immunoSEQ multiplex PCR; TCRdb's version includes in-frame clones alone and lacks a portion of them. The sample records approximately 100,000 clones, 90% being singletons. The source material was CD4+ or CD8+ T cells sorted from blood, sampled in a trial of the OX40 agonist ivuxolimab. This chain links TRBV10-1 with TRBJ2-5; D not certain. The receptor's source is an adult with an advanced solid tumor such as melanoma, head and neck, liver or kidney cancer. CDR3 nucleotide sequence: TGCGCCAGCAGTGAGGGCGGTTCCCAAGAGACCCAGTACTTC. It translates to CASSEGGSQETQYF.